One sample yielded the 14 T cell receptor beta chains listed below, sequenced in a study of T cells in Graves' hyperthyroidism and ophthalmopathy. Amplification of TCR beta CDR3 regions was performed using RNA transcripts as template. During a first-round RT-PCR of the TCR CDR3, the HTBI primer set was used. Each CDR3 protein is one row after TCRdb ran MiXCR on the multiplex PCR reads. The table shows about 510,000 distinct CDR3 sequences, with 13% to 15% occurring only once. Sequencing was performed on blood. The receptor set was obtained from a woman in her thirties or forties with Graves' hyperthyroidism.

The rearrangement uses TRBV20-1 and TRBJ1-5, with D perhaps TRBD1 (6 bases). Per the germline V gene, CDR1 is DFQATT and CDR2 is SNEGSKA (reference sequence). Trimming removed 6 bases at V and 1 base at J, with 19 bases between. There are 16 residues in the CDR3. CDR3 in DNA: TGCAGTGCAGTAGGAAGTAGGACAGTAAGCAATCAGCCCCAGCATTTT. This codes for CSAVGSRTVSNQPQHF.

This rearrangement joins TRBV7-2 to TRBJ1-1; possible D gene TRBD1, 6 bases. The CDR3 totals 14 residues. V lost 4 bases, J lost 2 bases, and 11 bases lay in between. Germline V lookup: CDR1 SGHTA, CDR2 FQGNSA. The CDR3 is CASSYRVLNTEAFF. Written as DNA, the CDR3 is TGTGCCAGCAGCTACAGGGTCCTAAACACTGAAGCTTTCTTT.

There are many counts of this clonotype. The CDR3 DNA sequence: TGTGCCAGCAGCTTACTGGGGGCGAGGGATAATGAGCAGTTCTTC. Amino acids: CASSLLGARDNEQFF. J is TRBJ2-1 and V is TRBV11-2, with a tentative D call TRBD1 (6 bases). Germline V gives CDR1 SGHAT, CDR2 FQNNGV. The CDR3 runs to 15 residues. V shed 2 bases and J shed 7 bases, with 15 bases lying between them.

There are many counts of this clonotype. The rearrangement links TRBV10-3 to TRBJ2-1; D unclear. CDR1 is ENHRY, CDR2 SYGVKD, per germline. The V gene lost 3 bases and the J gene lost 4 bases, with 13 bases spanning the gap. This CDR3 comprises 15 residues. The DNA for the CDR3 is TGTGCCATCAGTGACCCTGTCGGAAGTTACAATGAGCAGTTCTTC. It codes for CAISDPVGSYNEQFF.

The chain recombines TRBV11-1 with TRBJ2-1; D not certain. V lost 2 bases and J 7 bases, leaving 12 bases between the germline ends. The CDR3 loop spans 14 amino acids. Germline lookup yields CDR1 SGHAT and CDR2 FQDESV (reference sequence). CDR3 nucleotides: TGTGCCAGCAGCTTATACGATTCATATAATGAGCAGTTCTTC. Amino acids: CASSLYDSYNEQFF.

This clonotype came up a few times. J is TRBJ1-5 and V is TRBV20-1; D perhaps matches TRBD1 (6 bases). Germline values: CDR1 DFQATT, CDR2 SNEGSKA (reference sequence). The CDR3 length is 18 residues. The V end was cut by 0 bases, the J end by 2 bases, with 20 bases between. The CDR3 DNA follows: TGCAGTGCTAGAGATTTACAAGGGGAGACAGGCGGCAATCAGCCCCAGCATTTT. Protein product: CSARDLQGETGGNQPQHF.

The CDR3 here is CASSLEQVSYGYTF. CDR3 DNA: TGTGCCAGCAGCTTAGAGCAGGTCTCCTATGGCTACACCTTC. The chain recombines TRBV7-9 with TRBJ1-2; no clear D gene. Germline assignment: CDR1 SEHNR and CDR2 FQNEAQ (reference sequence). The CDR3 runs to 14 residues. V was trimmed by 1 base and J by 4 bases, leaving 10 bases between them.

This chain links TRBV6-1 with TRBJ2-7, with D possibly matching TRBD2 (5 bases). This CDR3 spans 18 amino acids. From germline, CDR1 is MNHNS and CDR2 SASEGT. V gave up 2 bases and J gave up 0 bases, with 20 bases separating them. CDR3 sequence reads: CASSEFPLGVAASYEQYF. The CDR3 bases are TGTGCCAGCAGTGAATTTCCCCTCGGGGTGGCAGCCTCCTACGAGCAGTACTTC.

Ten or more counts support this clonotype. The genes are TRBV10-3 and TRBJ1-1; no definite D call. There are 13 residues in the CDR3. Germline lookup yields CDR1 ENHRY and CDR2 SYGVKD. The germline V and J ends were trimmed by 0 bases and 8 bases, with 10 bases remaining between them. DNA of the CDR3: TGTGCCATCAGTGAGTCCATGGACGGCGAAGCTTTCTTT. Translating gives CAISESMDGEAFF.

This clonotype has ten or more counts. V is TRBV5-1 and J is TRBJ2-7; D uncertain. V was cut by 0 bases and J by 0 bases, with 10 bases left in between. Germline lookup yields CDR1 SGHRS and CDR2 YFSETQ. This CDR3 is 15 amino acids long. In nucleotides, the CDR3 is TGCGCCAGCAGCTTGGGTGGTTCTAACTCCTACGAGCAGTACTTC. It specifies CASSLGGSNSYEQYF.

This chain joins TRBV30 and TRBJ1-1; no reliable D call. The CDR3 has 14 residues. Per germline, CDR1 GTSNPN and CDR2 SVGIG (reference sequence). V shed 3 bases and J shed 0 bases, with 11 bases lying between them. CDR3 sequence: CAWSQNAMNTEAFF. The CDR3 bases are TGTGCCTGGAGCCAGAACGCCATGAACACTGAAGCTTTCTTT.

As for this clonotype: A much larger clone sits a single nucleotide away, making a read error possible. No conserved phenylalanine or tryptophan is present at the end of the CDR3, so a read error is the likely explanation. This rearrangement joins TRBV18 to TRBJ2-1, with D hard to call. Trimming cost V 3 bases and J 4 bases, with 16 bases left between them. Germline loops: CDR1 KGHSH, CDR2 LQKENI. The CDR3 spans 16 residues. CDR3 sequence (DNA): TGTGCCAGCTCACCCCCGATCGCTGGAGCTTACAATGAGCAGTTCCTC. It is translated as CASSPPIAGAYNEQFL.

This clonotype was seen at least ten times. The chain joins TRBV20-1 to TRBJ2-3; either TRBD1 or TRBD2 may fit D (6 bases each). The V gene lost 6 bases and the J gene lost 0 bases, with 13 bases spanning the gap. Germline V gives CDR1 DFQATT, CDR2 SNEGSKA (reference sequence). The CDR3 extends over 14 amino acids. CDR3 DNA sequence: TGCAGTGCAACTACAGGGACTAGCACAGATACGCAGTATTTT. Translating gives CSATTGTSTDTQYF.

The chain joins TRBV7-9 to TRBJ2-7; D is unclear. This CDR3 contains 13 residues. Between the trimmed V and J ends, which lost 6 bases and 2 bases, there was a span of 11 bases. Germline V gene data show CDR1 as SEHNR and CDR2 as FQNEAQ (reference sequence). Here the CDR3 reads CASSKSEAYEQYF. The CDR3 DNA reads as TGTGCCAGCAGTAAATCCGAAGCCTACGAGCAGTACTTC. Supplemented by reference TRBV7-9 and TRBJ2-7, the full variable domain reads DTGVSQNPRHKITKRGQNVTFRCDPISEHNRLYWYRQTLGQGPEFLTYFQNEAQLEKSRLLSDRFSAERPKGSFSTLEIQRTEQGDSAMYLCASSKSEAYEQYFGPGTRLTVT.